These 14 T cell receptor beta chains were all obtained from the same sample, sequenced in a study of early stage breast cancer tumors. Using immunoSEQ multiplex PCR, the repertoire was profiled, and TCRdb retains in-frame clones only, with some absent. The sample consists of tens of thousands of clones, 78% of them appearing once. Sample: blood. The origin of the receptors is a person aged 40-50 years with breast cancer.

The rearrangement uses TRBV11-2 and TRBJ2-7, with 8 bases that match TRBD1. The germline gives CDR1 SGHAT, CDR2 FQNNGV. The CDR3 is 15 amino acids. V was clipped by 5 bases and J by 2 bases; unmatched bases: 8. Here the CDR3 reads CASSHTGGSPYEQYF. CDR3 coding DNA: TGTGCCAGCAGCCATACAGGGGGGTCTCCCTACGAGCAGTACTTC.

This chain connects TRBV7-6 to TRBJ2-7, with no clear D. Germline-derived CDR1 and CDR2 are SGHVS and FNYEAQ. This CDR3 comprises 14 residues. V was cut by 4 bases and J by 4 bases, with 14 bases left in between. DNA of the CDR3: TGTGCCAGCAGCTCACCCCCGATCGATTACGAGCAGTACTTC. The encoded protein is CASSSPPIDYEQYF. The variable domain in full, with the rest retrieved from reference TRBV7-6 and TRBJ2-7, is GAGVSQSPRYKVTKRGQDVALRCDPISGHVSLYWYRQALGQGPEFLTYFNYEAQQDKSGLPNDRFSAERPEGSISTLTIQRTEQRDSAMYRCASSSPPIDYEQYFGPGTRLTVT.

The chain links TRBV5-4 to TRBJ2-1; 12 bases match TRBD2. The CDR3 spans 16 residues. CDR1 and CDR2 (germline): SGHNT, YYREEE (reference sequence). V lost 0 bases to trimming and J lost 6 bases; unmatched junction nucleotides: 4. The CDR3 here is CASSLGLAGVSNEQFF. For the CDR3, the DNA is TGTGCCAGCAGCTTGGGACTAGCGGGAGTAAGCAATGAGCAGTTCTTC.

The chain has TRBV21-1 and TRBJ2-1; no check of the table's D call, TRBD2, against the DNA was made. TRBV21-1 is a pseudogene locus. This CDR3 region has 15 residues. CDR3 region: CASSLSGSCYNEQFF. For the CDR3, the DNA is TGTGCCAGCAGCCTTAGCGGGAGTTGCTACAATGAGCAGTTCTTC.

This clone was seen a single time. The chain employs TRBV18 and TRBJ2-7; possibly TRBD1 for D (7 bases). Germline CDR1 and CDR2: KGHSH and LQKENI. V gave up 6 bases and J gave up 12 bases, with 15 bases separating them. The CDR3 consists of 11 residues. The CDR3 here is CASSDRRELYF. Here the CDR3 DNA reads TGTGCCAGCTCGGACAGGAGGGAACTGTACTTC.

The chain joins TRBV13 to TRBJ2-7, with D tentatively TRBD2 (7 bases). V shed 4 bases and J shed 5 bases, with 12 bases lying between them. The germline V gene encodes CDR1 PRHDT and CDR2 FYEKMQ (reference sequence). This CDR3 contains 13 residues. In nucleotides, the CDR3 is TGTGCCAGCAGCTGGGGGGGCCGGGACGAGCAGTACTTC. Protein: CASSWGGRDEQYF.

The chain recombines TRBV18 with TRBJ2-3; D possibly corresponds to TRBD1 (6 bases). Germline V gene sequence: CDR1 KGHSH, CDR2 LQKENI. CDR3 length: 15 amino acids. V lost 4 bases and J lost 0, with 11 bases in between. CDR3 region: CASSLQGPSTDTQYF. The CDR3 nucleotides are TGTGCCAGCTCACTACAGGGTCCTAGCACAGATACGCAGTATTTT.

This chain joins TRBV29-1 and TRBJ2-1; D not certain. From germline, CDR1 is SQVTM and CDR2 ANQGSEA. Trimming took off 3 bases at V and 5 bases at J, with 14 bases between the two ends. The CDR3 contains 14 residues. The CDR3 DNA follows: TGCAGCGTTGACGGGTTTTCGGCAAACAATGAGCAGTTCTTC. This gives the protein CSVDGFSANNEQFF.

The CDR3 here is CASSILSLGVDRQDTQYF. The CDR3 region has the DNA TGTGCCAGTAGTATACTTAGCCTAGGTGTCGACCGCCAAGATACGCAGTATTTT. The rearrangement uses TRBV19 and TRBJ2-3; D remains ambiguous. Trimming pared 2 bases from V and 5 bases from J, leaving 23 bases between. The V gene's germline CDR1 is LNHDA and CDR2 SQIVND (reference sequence). The CDR3 loop spans 18 amino acids.

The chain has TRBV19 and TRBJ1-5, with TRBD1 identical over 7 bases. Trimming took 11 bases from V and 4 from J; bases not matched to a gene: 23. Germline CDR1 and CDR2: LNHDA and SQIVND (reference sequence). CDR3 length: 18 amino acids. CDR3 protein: CAFRCLRGQGVGNQPQHF. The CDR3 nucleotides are TGTGCCTTTAGGTGCCTCCGGGGGCAGGGGGTAGGGAATCAGCCCCAGCATTTT.

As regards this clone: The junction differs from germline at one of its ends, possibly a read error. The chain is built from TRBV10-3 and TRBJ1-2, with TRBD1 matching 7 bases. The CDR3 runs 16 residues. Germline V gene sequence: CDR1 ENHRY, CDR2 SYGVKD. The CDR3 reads CATSWESKQGRSGYTF. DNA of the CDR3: TGTGCCACCAGTTGGGAATCAAAACAGGGGCGAAGTGGCTACACCTTC.

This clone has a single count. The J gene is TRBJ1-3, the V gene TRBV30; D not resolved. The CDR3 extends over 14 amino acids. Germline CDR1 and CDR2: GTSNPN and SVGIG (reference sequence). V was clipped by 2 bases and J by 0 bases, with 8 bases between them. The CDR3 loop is CAWSPGFSGNTIYF. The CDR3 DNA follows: TGTGCCTGGAGTCCGGGGTTCTCTGGAAACACCATATATTTT.

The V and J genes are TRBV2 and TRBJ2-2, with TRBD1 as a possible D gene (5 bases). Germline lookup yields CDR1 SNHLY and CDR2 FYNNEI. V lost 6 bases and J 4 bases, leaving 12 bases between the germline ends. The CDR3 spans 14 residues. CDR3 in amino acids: CASSGRTITGELFF. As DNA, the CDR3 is TGTGCCAGCAGCGGAAGGACAATCACCGGGGAGCTGTTTTTT. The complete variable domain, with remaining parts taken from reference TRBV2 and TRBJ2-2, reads EPEVTQTPSHQVTQMGQEVILRCVPISNHLYFYWYRQILGQKVEFLVSFYNNEISEKSEIFDDQFSVERPDGSNFTLKIRSTKLEDSAMYFCASSGRTITGELFFGEGSRLTVL.

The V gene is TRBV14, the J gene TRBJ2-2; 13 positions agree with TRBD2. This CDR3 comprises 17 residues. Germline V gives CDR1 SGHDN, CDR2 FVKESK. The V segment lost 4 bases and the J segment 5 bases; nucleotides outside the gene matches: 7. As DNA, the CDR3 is TGTGCCAGCAGCCCAGGACTAGCGGGAGTTGGGACCGGGGAGCTGTTTTTT. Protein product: CASSPGLAGVGTGELFF.